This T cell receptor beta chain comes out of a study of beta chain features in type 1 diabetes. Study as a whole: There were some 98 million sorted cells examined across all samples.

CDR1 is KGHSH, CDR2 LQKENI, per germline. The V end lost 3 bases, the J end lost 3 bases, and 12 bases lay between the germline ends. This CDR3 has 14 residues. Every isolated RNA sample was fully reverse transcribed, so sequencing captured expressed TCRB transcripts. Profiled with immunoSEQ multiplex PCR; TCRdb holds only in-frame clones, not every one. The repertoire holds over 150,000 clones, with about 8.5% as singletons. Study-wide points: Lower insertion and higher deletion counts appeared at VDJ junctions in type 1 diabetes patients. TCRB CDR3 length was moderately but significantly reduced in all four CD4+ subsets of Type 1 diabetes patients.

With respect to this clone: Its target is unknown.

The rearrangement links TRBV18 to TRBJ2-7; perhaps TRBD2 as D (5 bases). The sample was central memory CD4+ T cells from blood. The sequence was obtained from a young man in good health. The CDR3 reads CASSPRESGYEQYF. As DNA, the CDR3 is TGTGCCAGCTCACCGAGGGAATCAGGCTACGAGCAGTACTTC.